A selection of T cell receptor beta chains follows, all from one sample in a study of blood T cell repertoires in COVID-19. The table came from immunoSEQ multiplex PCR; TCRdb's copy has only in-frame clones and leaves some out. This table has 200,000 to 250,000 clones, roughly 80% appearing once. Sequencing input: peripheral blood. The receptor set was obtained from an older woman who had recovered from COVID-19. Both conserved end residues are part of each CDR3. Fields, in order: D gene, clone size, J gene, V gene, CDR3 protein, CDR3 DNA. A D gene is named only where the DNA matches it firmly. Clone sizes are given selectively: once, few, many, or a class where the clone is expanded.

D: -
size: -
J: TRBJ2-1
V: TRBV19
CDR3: CASSPNIAYNEQFF
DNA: TGTGCCAGTAGTCCCAACATTGCATACAATGAGCAGTTCTTC

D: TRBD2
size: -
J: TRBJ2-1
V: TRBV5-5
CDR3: CASSELAGLYNEQFF
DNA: TGTGCCAGCAGTGAACTAGCGGGTTTATACAATGAGCAGTTCTTC

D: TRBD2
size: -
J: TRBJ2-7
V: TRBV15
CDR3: CATSRAGGLAFYEQYF
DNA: TGTGCCACCAGCAGAGCTGGGGGACTAGCTTTCTACGAGCAGTACTTC

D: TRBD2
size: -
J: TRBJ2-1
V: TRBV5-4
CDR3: CASSPEAGLNNEQFF
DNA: TGTGCCAGCAGCCCAGAAGCGGGACTAAACAATGAGCAGTTCTTC

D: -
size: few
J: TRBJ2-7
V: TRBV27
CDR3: CASSLVGGYEQYF
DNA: TGTGCCAGCAGTTTAGTAGGGGGCTACGAGCAGTACTTC

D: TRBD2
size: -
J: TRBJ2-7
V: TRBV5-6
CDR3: CASSWRGGTYEQYF
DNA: TGTGCCAGCAGCTGGCGGGGGGGAACCTACGAGCAGTACTTC

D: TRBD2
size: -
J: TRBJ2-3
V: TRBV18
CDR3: CASSVLGGGPTDTQYF
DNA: TGTGCCAGCTCAGTTTTGGGCGGGGGGCCAACAGATACGCAGTATTTT

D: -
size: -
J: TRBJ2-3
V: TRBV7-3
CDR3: CASSSQAPDTQYF
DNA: TGTGCCAGCAGCTCCCAGGCCCCAGATACGCAGTATTTT

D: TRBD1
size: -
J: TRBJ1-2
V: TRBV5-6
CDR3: CASSLAAGGGFGYTF
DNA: TGTGCCAGCAGCTTGGCGGCAGGGGGCGGATTTGGCTACACCTTC

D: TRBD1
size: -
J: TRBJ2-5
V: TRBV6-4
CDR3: CASSDPDRGPVKTQYF
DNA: TGTGCCAGCAGTGACCCGGACAGGGGGCCGGTAAAGACCCAGTACTTC

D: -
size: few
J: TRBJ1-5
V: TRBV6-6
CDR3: CASSPEGLSNQPQHF
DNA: TGTGCCAGCAGCCCCGAGGGACTTAGCAATCAGCCCCAGCATTTT

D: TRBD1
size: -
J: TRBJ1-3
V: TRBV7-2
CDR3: CASSSDRVRNTIYF
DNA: TGTGCCAGCAGCTCCGACAGGGTCCGAAACACCATATATTTT

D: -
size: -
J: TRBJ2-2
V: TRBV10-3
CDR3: CAISESGGRTGELFF
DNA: TGTGCCATCAGTGAGTCGGGGGGGCGGACCGGGGAGCTGTTTTTT

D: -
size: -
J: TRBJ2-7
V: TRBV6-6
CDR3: CASSPGEYEQYF
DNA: TGTGCCAGCAGTCCAGGGGAGTACGAGCAGTACTTC

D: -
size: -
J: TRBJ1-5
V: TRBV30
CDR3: CAWRGEGGNQPQHF
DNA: TGTGCCTGGAGAGGCGAAGGGGGCAATCAGCCCCAGCATTTT

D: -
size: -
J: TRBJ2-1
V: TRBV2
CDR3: CASKPPGTEQFF
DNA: TGTGCCAGCAAACCCCCAGGGACAGAGCAGTTCTTC

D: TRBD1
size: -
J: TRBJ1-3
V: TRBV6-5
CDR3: CASSRDSQGNTIYF
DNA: TGTGCCAGCAGTCGGGACAGCCAAGGAAACACCATATATTTT

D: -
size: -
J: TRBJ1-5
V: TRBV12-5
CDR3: CASGHGGSNQPQHF
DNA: TGTGCTAGTGGTCACGGAGGTAGCAATCAGCCCCAGCATTTT

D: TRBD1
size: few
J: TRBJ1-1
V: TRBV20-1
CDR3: CSASEQGAVVPSYTEAFF
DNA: TGCAGTGCTAGTGAACAGGGGGCGGTGGTCCCCTCGTACACTGAAGCTTTCTTT

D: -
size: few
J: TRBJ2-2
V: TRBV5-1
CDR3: CASRNNGLNTGELFF
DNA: TGCGCCAGCAGGAACAACGGACTGAACACCGGGGAGCTGTTTTTT

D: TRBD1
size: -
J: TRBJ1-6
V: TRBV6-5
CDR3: CASGDREDSPLHF
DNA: TGTGCCAGCGGGGACAGGGAGGATTCACCCCTCCACTTT

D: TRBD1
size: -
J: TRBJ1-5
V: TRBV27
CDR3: CASRSGQSSNQPQHF
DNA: TGTGCCAGCAGATCGGGACAGTCTAGCAATCAGCCCCAGCATTTT

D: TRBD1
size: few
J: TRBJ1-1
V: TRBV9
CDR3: CASSVSTGSTEAFF
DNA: TGTGCCAGCAGCGTGTCGACAGGGAGCACTGAAGCTTTCTTT

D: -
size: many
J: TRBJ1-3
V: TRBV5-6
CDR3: CASNSISGNTIYF
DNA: TGTGCCAGCAACAGTATCTCTGGAAACACCATATATTTT

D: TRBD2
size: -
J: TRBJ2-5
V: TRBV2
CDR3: CASRRAASGGGTQYF
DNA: TGTGCCAGCCGCCGAGCAGCGAGCGGGGGGGGGACCCAGTACTTC

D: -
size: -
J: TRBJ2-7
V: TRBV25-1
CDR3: CASSEGGLEQYF
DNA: TGTGCCAGCAGTGAAGGGGGCCTCGAGCAGTACTTC

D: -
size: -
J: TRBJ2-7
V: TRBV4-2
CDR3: CASSQDYGRGGGGSYEQYF
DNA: TGTGCCAGCAGCCAAGATTACGGAAGAGGGGGAGGGGGATCCTACGAGCAGTACTTC